Listed below are T cell receptor beta chains from one sample, sequenced in a study of identical twins. Each CDR3 protein gets one entry after TCRdb re-called the 5' RACE reads with MiXCR. The data hold about 250,000 distinct CDR3 sequences, with about 8.3% observed a single time. This same sample was also taken into another study, of yellow fever vaccine responses in identical twins.

What was sequenced was CD8+ T cells sorted from blood. The origin of the receptors is a woman under 30 in good health. CDR3s include the opening cysteine and the closing phenylalanine or tryptophan. The D gene is left open where the match is weak. Size values are once, few and many counts, or a class for expanded clones, and some rows have none.

CASSFTSGGDSYNEQFF	TGTGCCAGCAGCTTTACTAGCGGGGGGGACTCCTACAATGAGCAGTTCTTC	TRBV27	TRBJ2-1	TRBD2	17	-
CSARDFMTGISYEQYF	TGCAGTGCTAGAGACTTTATGACAGGAATCTCCTACGAGCAGTACTTC	TRBV20-1	TRBJ2-7	-	16	many
CASSGGTGRDTQYF	TGTGCCAGCAGCGGGGGGACAGGGAGAGATACGCAGTATTTT	TRBV9	TRBJ2-3	TRBD1	14	-
CASSLSQGGGYTF	TGTGCCAGCAGCTTATCACAGGGGGGAGGCTACACCTTC	TRBV7-8	TRBJ1-2	TRBD1	13	many
CSVESFTNGGELFF	TGCAGCGTTGAAAGTTTTACCAATGGGGGGGAGCTGTTTTTT	TRBV29-1	TRBJ2-2	-	14	-
CSVRPGDNIQYF	TGCAGCGTTAGGCCAGGGGATAACATTCAGTACTTC	TRBV29-1	TRBJ2-4	-	12	many
CASSPPGRVDTEAFF	TGTGCCAGCAGTCCCCCGGGACGGGTTGACACTGAAGCTTTCTTT	TRBV6-1	TRBJ1-1	-	15	-
CASSFLSGRPTLVSYEQYF	TGTGCCAGCAGTTTTCTAAGCGGGAGACCCACCCTAGTAAGCTACGAGCAGTACTTC	TRBV28	TRBJ2-7	TRBD2	19	-
CAWSVLGFGDTQYF	TGTGCCTGGAGTGTTTTGGGGTTCGGTGATACGCAGTATTTT	TRBV30	TRBJ2-3	-	14	few
CASSVAVRAPVGNTIYF	TGTGCCAGCAGCGTAGCGGTCAGGGCCCCTGTTGGAAACACCATATATTTT	TRBV9	TRBJ1-3	-	17	few
CASSYGDRSSYEQYF	TGTGCCAGCAGTTACGGCGACAGGAGCTCCTACGAGCAGTACTTC	TRBV6-2/TRBV6-3	TRBJ2-7	-	15	few
CSVEAGYNEQFF	TGCAGCGTTGAGGCAGGGTACAATGAGCAGTTCTTC	TRBV29-1	TRBJ2-1	-	12	many
CASSEQPGQGFGEQFF	TGTGCCAGCAGCGAGCAACCGGGACAGGGGTTCGGCGAGCAGTTCTTC	TRBV9	TRBJ2-1	TRBD1	16	-
CASSFAGFRETQYF	TGTGCCAGCAGTTTTGCGGGTTTTCGGGAGACCCAGTACTTC	TRBV27	TRBJ2-5	-	14	-
CASSVGVVSFNTGELFF	TGTGCCAGCAGCGTAGGAGTTGTTAGCTTTAACACCGGGGAGCTGTTTTTT	TRBV9	TRBJ2-2	-	17	many
CAWSVPGLKTGELFF	TGTGCCTGGAGTGTACCGGGACTTAAAACCGGGGAGCTGTTTTTT	TRBV30	TRBJ2-2	-	15	many
CASSLGGGLRTDTQYF	TGTGCCAGCAGCTTGGGGGGGGGTTTGCGGACAGATACGCAGTATTTT	TRBV7-9	TRBJ2-3	TRBD2	16	-
CASSEDSTTDTQYF	TGTGCCAGCAGTGAGGACAGTACCACAGATACGCAGTATTTT	TRBV6-4	TRBJ2-3	-	14	-
CASSLEGNYGYTF	TGTGCTAGCAGCTTAGAGGGAAACTATGGCTACACCTTC	TRBV7-2	TRBJ1-2	-	13	few
CASSLYTLAGGNEQFF	TGTGCCAGCAGCTTATATACCCTAGCGGGGGGGAATGAGCAGTTCTTC	TRBV7-3	TRBJ2-1	TRBD2	16	-
CSAPVTSGYEQYF	TGCAGTGCTCCTGTGACTAGCGGCTACGAGCAGTACTTC	TRBV20-1	TRBJ2-7	TRBD2	13	many
CASSLGRLSPTGELFF	TGTGCCAGCAGCTTAGGTCGACTATCCCCCACCGGGGAGCTGTTTTTT	TRBV11-2	TRBJ2-2	-	16	-
CASSLATSGMDEQYF	TGTGCCAGCAGCTTAGCTACTAGCGGGATGGACGAGCAGTACTTC	TRBV7-9	TRBJ2-7	TRBD2	15	-
CSVAPTGIYNEQFF	TGCAGCGTTGCACCGACAGGGATTTACAATGAGCAGTTCTTC	TRBV29-1	TRBJ2-1	TRBD1	14	many
CASTSGRAQETQYF	TGTGCCAGCACTAGCGGGAGGGCCCAAGAGACCCAGTACTTC	TRBV2	TRBJ2-5	TRBD2	14	few
CASSLGPAGGQETQYF	TGTGCCAGCAGCTTAGGCCCAGCGGGGGGGCAGGAGACCCAGTACTTC	TRBV7-9	TRBJ2-5	TRBD2	16	-